These 20 T cell receptor beta chains were all obtained from the same sample, sequenced in a study of blood T cell repertoires in COVID-19. Method: immunoSEQ multiplex PCR; TCRdb's copy keeps in-frame clones and lacks some. The table shows around 150,000 clones, with roughly 85% occurring only once. The sequenced sample was peripheral blood. The receptors shown here come from a human donor with acute or convalescent COVID-19. The donor label of this sample is uncertain.

V usage is TRBV6-4 and J usage is TRBJ2-1, with 7 bases aligning to TRBD2. The CDR3 has 13 residues. V lost 5 bases, J lost 8 bases, and 6 bases stayed unmatched. Germline V gene lookup returns CDR1 MRHNA and CDR2 SNTAGT. The DNA of the CDR3 is TGTGCCAGCAGTTCCATCCGGGGGGATGAGCAGTTCTTC. The encoded protein is CASSSIRGDEQFF.

V usage is TRBV19 and J usage is TRBJ2-7; 7 positions match TRBD1. Germline loops: CDR1 LNHDA, CDR2 SQIVND (reference sequence). CDR3 size: 14 residues. V lost 5 bases, J lost 0 bases, and 4 bases stayed unmatched. CDR3 DNA sequence: TGTGCCAGTAGTTTCCGGGACAGCTCCTACGAGCAGTACTTC. Its translation is CASSFRDSSYEQYF. Full variable domain (outside the CDR3, taken from reference TRBV19 and TRBJ2-7): DGGITQSPKYLFRKEGQNVTLSCEQNLNHDAMYWYRQDPGQGLRLIYYSQIVNDFQKGDIAEGYSVSREKKESFPLTVTSAQKNPTAFYLCASSFRDSSYEQYFGPGTRLTVT.

J is TRBJ1-6 and V is TRBV7-8; D is unresolved. The germline V gene has CDR1 SGHVS and CDR2 FQNEAQ. This CDR3 has 14 amino acids. V lost 5 bases, J lost 7 bases, and 12 bases lay in between. CDR3 nucleotide sequence: TGTGCCAGCAGCCAGAGGGTACAAAATTCACCCCTCCACTTT. It specifies CASSQRVQNSPLHF. The whole variable domain, filled in from reference TRBV7-8 and TRBJ1-6, reads GAGVSQSPRYKVAKRGQDVALRCDPISGHVSLFWYQQALGQGPEFLTYFQNEAQLDKSGLPSDRFFAERPEGSVSTLKIQRTQQEDSAVYLCASSQRVQNSPLHFGNGTRLTVT.

Only one count was recorded for this clone. The chain has TRBV19 and TRBJ1-2; TRBD1 might be the D (6 bases). The CDR3 has 16 amino acids. From germline, CDR1 is LNHDA and CDR2 SQIVND (reference sequence). The ends were cut back, 7 bases at V and 4 bases at J, with 22 bases in the middle. For the CDR3, the DNA is TGTGCCAGTAACTACGGACAGCTACACTCCACCTATGGCTACACCTTC. Translating it yields CASNYGQLHSTYGYTF.

The gene calls are TRBV19 and TRBJ1-5; D is perhaps TRBD1 (6 bases). Germline loops: CDR1 LNHDA, CDR2 SQIVND (reference sequence). CDR3 size: 14 residues. V dropped 6 bases and J dropped 7 bases, with 16 bases sitting between them. Written as DNA, the CDR3 is TGTGCCAGTAGCCCGACAGGAATCCGACAGCCCCAGCATTTT. Translating it yields CASSPTGIRQPQHF.

This rearrangement joins TRBV14 to TRBJ2-7, with 7 bases matching TRBD1. CDR1 is SGHDN, CDR2 FVKESK, per germline. Trimming cost V 3 bases and J 0 bases; bases outside gene matches: 5. The CDR3 has 15 amino acids. CDR3 sequence: CASSQSTGYSYEQYF. In DNA form, the CDR3 reads TGTGCCAGCAGCCAGTCGACAGGGTACTCCTACGAGCAGTACTTC.

CDR3 protein: CASSLGAEGNSPLHF. CDR3 DNA: TGTGCCAGCAGCTTAGGAGCCGAGGGTAATTCACCCCTCCACTTT. This sequence joins TRBV7-9 and TRBJ1-6, with no clear D. Germline CDR1 SEHNR, CDR2 FQNEAQ (reference sequence). The CDR3 has 15 residues. V lost 1 base and J lost 6, with 10 bases in between.

This clone was observed once. The chain links TRBV4-1 to TRBJ1-5; D perhaps matches TRBD1 (6 bases). Trimming cost V 3 bases and J 1 base, with 13 bases left between them. In germline, CDR1 is MGHRA, CDR2 YSYEKL. The CDR3 is 16 amino acids. CDR3 region: CASSQGDTRSNQPQHF. The CDR3 DNA follows: TGCGCCAGCAGCCAGGGGGACACCCGAAGCAATCAGCCCCAGCATTTT.

This chain joins TRBV15 and TRBJ1-3; D call uncertain. Germline V gene data show CDR1 as LNHNV and CDR2 as YYDKDF (reference sequence). The CDR3 is 11 amino acids. V lost 6 bases and J 4 bases, leaving 4 bases between the germline ends. CDR3 DNA sequence: TGTGCCACCAGGGCCGGAAACACCATATATTTT. It encodes CATRAGNTIYF. The whole variable domain, filled in from reference TRBV15 and TRBJ1-3, reads DAMVIQNPRYQVTQFGKPVTLSCSQTLNHNVMYWYQQKSSQAPKLLFHYYDKDFNNEADTPDNFQSRRPNTSFCFLDIRSPGLGDTAMYLCATRAGNTIYFGEGSWLTVV.

The chain carries TRBV28 and TRBJ1-5; D gene ambiguous. The germline CDR1 and CDR2 sequences are MDHEN and SYDVKM. This CDR3 has 14 residues. V gave up 6 bases and J gave up 1 base, with 10 bases separating them. The CDR3 DNA follows: TGTGCCAGCAGGCAGGTCTTAAGCAATCAGCCCCAGCATTTT. As protein: CASRQVLSNQPQHF.

About this clone itself: Other DNA sequences of this sample code for an identical CDR3. This rearrangement joins TRBV19 to TRBJ2-7; 10 bases match TRBD1. The CDR3 loop spans 14 amino acids. V shed 4 bases, J shed 2 bases, and the junction held 2 bases outside the gene matches. Germline lookup yields CDR1 LNHDA and CDR2 SQIVND (reference sequence). CDR3 sequence (DNA): TGTGCCAGTAGTAGGACAGGGGGAGCCTACGAGCAGTACTTC. Its translation is CASSRTGGAYEQYF. Combining the CDR3 with reference TRBV19 and TRBJ2-7 gives the whole variable domain DGGITQSPKYLFRKEGQNVTLSCEQNLNHDAMYWYRQDPGQGLRLIYYSQIVNDFQKGDIAEGYSVSREKKESFPLTVTSAQKNPTAFYLCASSRTGGAYEQYFGPGTRLTVT.

The V gene is TRBV7-9, the J gene TRBJ1-5; TRBD1 is a possible D gene (5 bases). V was shortened by 2 bases and J by 6 bases, with 14 bases between the two germline ends. Germline CDR1 reads SEHNR; CDR2 reads FQNEAQ (reference sequence). The CDR3 length is 15 residues. The CDR3 DNA sequence: TGTGCCAGCAGCTTACCCGGGCAAGGGGCTCAGCCCCAGCATTTT. Amino acid sequence: CASSLPGQGAQPQHF.

The CDR3 DNA follows: TGTGCCAGCAGTCGAGATCGGGGGGGCTCGAACACCGGGGAGCTGTTTTTT. Its translation: CASSRDRGGSNTGELFF. The V gene is TRBV7-6, the J gene TRBJ2-2; 8 bases are shared with TRBD2. CDR1 SGHVS and CDR2 FNYEAQ come from the germline V gene. After removal of 6 bases from V and 0 bases from J, the junction contained 9 bases not matched to a gene. There are 17 residues in the CDR3.

The V call is TRBV9, the J call TRBJ2-5; 9 nucleotides match TRBD1. CDR1 SGDLS and CDR2 YYNGEE come from the germline V gene. V was clipped by 0 bases and J by 4 bases; unmatched bases: 4. This CDR3 has 15 residues. The CDR3 spells CASSVVGQGGETQYF. Written as DNA, the CDR3 is TGTGCCAGCAGCGTAGTGGGACAGGGAGGAGAGACCCAGTACTTC.

This clone was seen a single time. The chain employs TRBV28 and TRBJ2-5, with D possibly TRBD1 on 7 matching bases. Trimming shortened V by 6 bases and J by 9 bases, and 20 bases separated the two germline ends. CDR3 length: 14 amino acids. CDR1 and CDR2 (germline): MDHEN, SYDVKM. CDR3 DNA: TGTGCCAGCAGGGAGACAGGGAGGTCTATGGCCCAGTACTTC. Residues: CASRETGRSMAQYF. The full variable domain, its missing parts supplied by reference TRBV28 and TRBJ2-5, is DVKVTQSSRYLVKRTGEKVFLECVQDMDHENMFWYRQDPGLGLRLIYFSYDVKMKEKGDIPEGYSVSREKKERFSLILESASTNQTSMYLCASRETGRSMAQYFGPGTRLLVL.

The rearrangement joins TRBV11-2 to TRBJ2-1; 10 bases match TRBD1. Trimming took 4 bases from V and 6 from J; bases not matched to a gene: 6. This CDR3 is built from 15 residues. Per the germline V gene, CDR1 is SGHAT and CDR2 is FQNNGV. This CDR3 is CASSWGQGRLNEQFF. As DNA, the CDR3 is TGTGCCAGCAGCTGGGGACAGGGGAGGCTCAATGAGCAGTTCTTC.

This clone came up once. The J gene is TRBJ1-1, the V gene TRBV30; 7 positions match TRBD1. Germline trimming cut 1 base from V and 0 bases from J; bases unmatched to any gene: 5. The CDR3 sequence is 15 residues long. The V gene's germline CDR1 is GTSNPN and CDR2 SVGIG (reference sequence). The DNA for the CDR3 is TGTGCCTGGAGTGGGACAGGTCGGGTGAACACTGAAGCTTTCTTT. Protein: CAWSGTGRVNTEAFF.

This clone was counted between two and nine times. This chain uses TRBV7-8 with TRBJ1-6, with D perhaps TRBD1 (5 bases). The CDR3 covers 13 residues. Germline V gene data show CDR1 as SGHVS and CDR2 as FQNEAQ. V lost 2 bases and J 9 bases, leaving 8 bases between the germline ends. The CDR3 is CASSLFRASPLHF. The CDR3 nucleotides are TGTGCCAGCAGCTTATTCAGGGCTTCACCCCTCCACTTT.

The genes are TRBV24-1 and TRBJ2-5; 7 positions agree with TRBD1. The CDR3 has 15 residues. The ends lost 1 base at V and 2 bases at J; junction bases unmatched: 3. From germline, CDR1 is KGHDR and CDR2 SFDVKD. The CDR3 DNA sequence: TGTGCCACCAGTGATTTAGGGGGCAGACAAGAGACCCAGTACTTC. Translating it yields CATSDLGGRQETQYF.

This chain links TRBV24-1 with TRBJ1-1; 7 bases are a match to TRBD1. CDR3 length equals 14 residues. The germline V gene encodes CDR1 KGHDR and CDR2 SFDVKD. V dropped 3 bases and J dropped 6; count of bases not matched to a gene: 6. This chain's CDR3 is CATSDDADRAEAFF. For the CDR3, the DNA is TGTGCCACCAGTGATGACGCCGACAGGGCTGAAGCTTTCTTT.